The next 10 T cell receptor beta chains were all read from a single sample in a study of T cell clonality in common variable immunodeficiency. Study-level results: In common variable immunodeficiency, TCR beta chains reportedly carried fewer deletions and N-nucleotide insertions.

The table came from immunoSEQ multiplex PCR; TCRdb's copy has only in-frame clones and leaves some out. This record lists 25,000 to 35,000 clones, none seen once only, and the top ten clones contain approximately 3.5%. No antigens are known for them. Input material: peripheral blood mononuclear cells. The receptors shown here come from a human donor with common variable immunodeficiency.

This clone was seen at least ten times. The CDR3 DNA, read in part, is TGTGCCAGCAGTTCGGTTTCGGCGGCCTTGATGTCTTCC. This translates into CASSSVSAALMSS. The full CDR3 protein reads CASSSVSAALMSSIYF. V and J are TRBV2 and TRBJ1-3; D call uncertain. The observed sequence ends 3 residues before the CDR3 terminus, with the missing tail filled in from the germline J gene. Looked up from germline, CDR1 is SNHLY and CDR2 is FYNNEI. The CDR3 contains 16 residues.

Comments on this clone: The read ends 3 residues early relative to the CDR3; the germline J gene fills the gap. V gene TRBV7-8 combines with J gene TRBJ2-3; D possibly corresponds to TRBD1 (6 bases). CDR1 SGHVS and CDR2 FQNEAQ come from the germline V gene. CDR3 length: 14 residues. With 4 bases removed from V and 0 bases from J, the gap between germline ends came to 8 bases. Incomplete CDR3 DNA: TGTGCCAGCAGCTGGCAGGGGAGCACAGATACG. Translation gives CASSWQGSTDT. Given in full, the CDR3 is CASSWQGSTDTQYF.

This clone has ten or more counts. The CDR3 end falls 3 residues outside the read, so it is completed with the germline J gene. V gene TRBV5-1 combines with J gene TRBJ1-4; possible D gene TRBD1, 6 bases. The germline V and J ends were trimmed by 4 bases and 5 bases, with 9 bases remaining between them. The CDR3 sequence is 13 residues long. Looked up from germline, CDR1 is SGHRS and CDR2 is YFSETQ. CDR3 residues: CASSTDRNEKLFF. The CDR3 bases that were read are TGCGCCAGCAGCACGGACAGAAATGAAAAA.

At least ten counts were recorded for this clone. The read stops 3 residues short of the end of the CDR3; the missing end is completed from the germline J gene. This chain links TRBV6-1 with TRBJ2-7; unclear D gene. CDR3 length equals 14 residues. V was cut by 0 bases and J by 3 bases, with 9 bases left in between. CDR1 and CDR2 (germline): MNHNS, SASEGT. The sequenced part of the CDR3 DNA is TGTGCCAGCAGTGAAGCTGGGCCGAGCTACGAG. It specifies CASSEAGPSYE. The whole CDR3 reads CASSEAGPSYEQYF.

This clone showed up many times. The sequenced fragment ends 3 residues before the CDR3 boundary, so the rest is inferred from the germline J gene. This chain links TRBV6-1 with TRBJ2-1; 12 nucleotides agree with TRBD2. CDR1 is MNHNS, CDR2 SASEGT, per germline. This CDR3 is built from 16 residues. The V and J ends lost 0 bases and 6 bases, in that order; junction bases with no gene match: 3. CDR3 bases read: TGTGCCAGCAGTGAAGCGCCTAGCGGGAGGGGCAATGAG. Translated, it gives CASSEAPSGRGNE. The whole CDR3 protein is CASSEAPSGRGNEQFF.

This clone was picked up many times. The read gets to within 3 residues of the CDR3 end, and the germline J gene fills in the rest. The chain recombines TRBV7-8 with TRBJ1-1, with TRBD1 matching over 9 bases. This CDR3 comprises 18 residues. Trimming cost V 0 bases and J 0 bases; bases outside gene matches: 8. CDR1 is SGHVS and CDR2 is FQNEAQ in the germline V gene. The part of the CDR3 DNA that was read is TGTGCCAGCAGCTTAGCGCGGACAGGGGTTGTCATGAACACTGAA. This codes for CASSLARTGVVMNTE. The whole CDR3 protein reads CASSLARTGVVMNTEAFF.

This clone ranks as medium-sized. From the germline J gene comes the end of the CDR3, since the read stops 3 residues before it. The chain has TRBV14 and TRBJ2-1; the match to TRBD2 covers 7 bases. This CDR3 has 17 residues. The germline gives CDR1 SGHDN, CDR2 FVKESK. V lost 2 bases, J lost 3 bases, and 10 bases stayed unmatched. CDR3 in amino acids: CASSQPGEIAGYNEQFF. The sequenced CDR3 bases are TGTGCCAGCAGCCAACCCGGCGAGATAGCGGGCTACAATGAG. The full variable domain, with the rest looked up from reference TRBV14 and TRBJ2-1, is EAGVTQFPSHSVIEKGQTVTLRCDPISGHDNLYWYRRVMGKEIKFLLHFVKESKQDESGMPNNRFLAERTGGTYSTLKVQPAELEDSGVYFCASSQPGEIAGYNEQFFGPGTRLTVL.

This clone was picked up a small number of times. The read comes to an end 3 residues before the CDR3 does, leaving the germline J gene to fill in the end. The chain is built from TRBV18 and TRBJ2-1, with 15 bases lining up with TRBD2. The CDR3 extends over 18 amino acids. The germline gives CDR1 KGHSH, CDR2 LQKENI. The V gene end was trimmed by 3 bases and the J gene end by 4 bases; junction bases not matched to a gene: 7. CDR3 amino acids: CASSPGLAGGYPYNEQFF. The sequenced part of the CDR3 DNA is TGTGCCAGCTCACCTGGACTAGCGGGAGGGTATCCTTACAATGAG.

This clone was seen many times. The CDR3 goes on 3 residues after the read ends, and that part is filled in from the germline J gene. The chain carries TRBV18 and TRBJ2-3; D gene ambiguous. V lost 3 bases and J lost 0, with 7 bases in between. From germline, CDR1 is KGHSH and CDR2 LQKENI. This CDR3 contains 14 residues. The CDR3 here is CASSPGLSTDTQYF. The CDR3 bases that were read are TGTGCCAGCTCACCGGGCCTTAGCACAGATACG.

In its sample, this clone was seen many times. The read halts 3 residues ahead of the CDR3 end, with the missing end drawn from the germline J gene. The rearrangement uses TRBV20-1 and TRBJ2-7; D might be TRBD1 (6 bases). Trimming removed 6 bases from V and 3 bases from J, with 18 bases in between. Per germline, CDR1 DFQATT and CDR2 SNEGSKA (reference sequence). The CDR3 covers 14 residues. The CDR3 protein is CSAENRVGYYEQYF. Partial CDR3 DNA: TGCAGTGCGGAAAACAGGGTGGGATACTACGAG.